Following are 26 T cell receptor beta chains from one sample sequenced in a study of blood T cell repertoires in COVID-19. The table came from immunoSEQ multiplex PCR; TCRdb's copy has only in-frame clones and leaves some out. This table holds over 350,000 clones, approximately 90% found once. The sequencing sample was made of PBMCs or T cells enriched from blood (not recorded which). Source of these receptors: a woman in her 50s who had recovered from COVID-19.

The chain couples TRBV7-9 to TRBJ1-1, with D tentatively TRBD1 (5 bases). The V gene lost 7 bases and the J gene lost 5 bases, with 14 bases spanning the gap. The CDR3 runs to 13 residues. Per germline, CDR1 SEHNR and CDR2 FQNEAQ (reference sequence). The CDR3 reads CASIQTEGTEAFF. The DNA of the CDR3 is TGTGCCAGCATCCAAACGGAGGGGACTGAAGCTTTCTTT. Complete variable domain (other parts from reference TRBV7-9 and TRBJ1-1): DTGVSQNPRHKITKRGQNVTFRCDPISEHNRLYWYRQTLGQGPEFLTYFQNEAQLEKSRLLSDRFSAERPKGSFSTLEIQRTEQGDSAMYLCASIQTEGTEAFFGQGTRLTVV.

The count of this clone is one. This chain links TRBV7-9 with TRBJ2-7; perhaps TRBD1 as D (6 bases). Germline V CDR1 and CDR2: SEHNR, FQNEAQ (reference sequence). Trimming left V 3 bases short and J 6 bases short, with 9 bases between. The CDR3 covers 12 residues. The DNA for the CDR3 is TGTGCCAGCAGCTTTCTAGGGGGCGAGCAGTACTTC. It encodes CASSFLGGEQYF.

The table lists this clone with a few counts. V gene TRBV5-8 combines with J gene TRBJ2-7, with D possibly matching TRBD2 (6 bases). The CDR3 loop spans 15 amino acids. Germline V lookup: CDR1 SGHTS, CDR2 YDEGEE. V was shortened by 0 bases and J by 5 bases, with 15 bases between the two germline ends. The CDR3 DNA sequence: TGTGCCAGCAGCTTGGAGGGACTGTTAGCGGACGAGCAGTACTTC. Translating gives CASSLEGLLADEQYF.

The V gene is TRBV21-1, the J gene TRBJ1-5. TRBV21-1 is a pseudogene locus. The CDR3 sequence is 16 residues long. CDR3 coding DNA: TGTGCCAGCAACTCTCTCGGACTCACGAGGGATCAGCCCCAGCATTTT. This sequence encodes CASNSLGLTRDQPQHF.

This chain uses TRBV4-2 with TRBJ2-7; 11 positions match TRBD2. Trimming at V came to 7 bases and at J to 4 bases, leaving 9 bases not matched to a gene. The CDR3 covers 15 residues. Germline V gives CDR1 LGHNA, CDR2 YNFKEQ. CDR3 region: CASNLAGGTRYEQYF. The CDR3 DNA reads TGTGCCAGCAATTTAGCGGGGGGGACAAGATACGAGCAGTACTTC.

CDR3 region: CASRAVSGRRAEAFF. The CDR3 DNA is TGTGCCAGCAGAGCGGTATCCGGCAGAAGGGCTGAAGCTTTCTTT. The chain is built from TRBV6-5 and TRBJ1-1, with D unresolved. This CDR3 region has 15 residues. Trimming took off 6 bases at V and 6 bases at J, with 20 bases between the two ends. Germline CDR1 is MNHEY and CDR2 is SVGAGI.

V and J are TRBV2 and TRBJ2-7, with 9 bases identical to TRBD1. The CDR3 covers 13 residues. V was pared by 6 bases and J by 4 bases, with 4 bases of the junction left unmatched. Germline CDR1 and CDR2: SNHLY and FYNNEI. Here the CDR3 DNA reads TGTGCCAGCAGACAGGGGGCTCCGTACGAGCAGTACTTC. Its translation is CASRQGAPYEQYF. The complete variable domain, with remaining parts taken from reference TRBV2 and TRBJ2-7, reads EPEVTQTPSHQVTQMGQEVILRCVPISNHLYFYWYRQILGQKVEFLVSFYNNEISEKSEIFDDQFSVERPDGSNFTLKIRSTKLEDSAMYFCASRQGAPYEQYFGPGTRLTVT.

This clone was seen a handful of times. The chain links TRBV4-3 to TRBJ2-6; TRBD1 agrees at 7 bases. The germline V gene has CDR1 LGHNA and CDR2 YSLEER. The junction had 2 bases not matched to a gene; V was cut back by 0 bases and J by 0 bases. The CDR3 contains 17 residues. CDR3 loop: CASSQEGQSSGANVLTF. The CDR3 DNA is TGCGCCAGCAGCCAAGAGGGACAGAGCTCTGGGGCCAACGTCCTGACTTTC.

The V and J genes are TRBV6-5 and TRBJ2-7; TRBD2 might be the D (6 bases). CDR1 is MNHEY and CDR2 is SVGAGI in the germline V gene. V lost 2 bases and J lost 9, with 20 bases in between. This CDR3 comprises 15 residues. In nucleotides, the CDR3 is TGTGCCAGCAGTTACACCGGATTCGGCTCGGAGGGGCAGTACTTC. This encodes CASSYTGFGSEGQYF.

The rearrangement links TRBV27 to TRBJ2-3, with 8 bases matching TRBD2. The ends lost 2 bases at V and 7 bases at J; junction bases unmatched: 5. This CDR3 has 14 residues. In germline, CDR1 is MNHEY, CDR2 SMNVEV (reference sequence). In nucleotides, the CDR3 is TGTGCCAGCAGTTTAACCGGGGGGGTGTATACGCAGTATTTT. This sequence encodes CASSLTGGVYTQYF.

The V call is TRBV6-1, the J call TRBJ2-7; D not certain. This CDR3 has 15 amino acids. The germline V gene has CDR1 MNHNS and CDR2 SASEGT. V was cut by 0 bases and J by 6 bases, with 15 bases left in between. The chain's CDR3 is CASSEAVKVPGEQYF. The CDR3 DNA reads as TGTGCCAGCAGTGAAGCGGTGAAGGTGCCAGGCGAGCAGTACTTC.

The chain uses TRBV5-4 and TRBJ1-2; D is possibly TRBD1 (6 bases). The V end was cut by 2 bases, the J end by 8 bases, with 13 bases between. The CDR3 has 13 amino acids. The germline V gene has CDR1 SGHNT and CDR2 YYREEE (reference sequence). CDR3 DNA sequence: TGTGCCAGCAGCTTTAGCGACAGGCAAGGCTACACCTTC. This translates into CASSFSDRQGYTF.

The J gene is TRBJ2-7, the V gene TRBV2, with D perhaps TRBD2 (6 bases). The germline CDR1 and CDR2 sequences are SNHLY and FYNNEI. Deletions cut 5 bases from V and 1 base from J, with 21 bases between. CDR3 length: 17 residues. In nucleotides, the CDR3 is TGTGCCAGCAGTACTAGTTACGGGGCGGGGATGTCCTACGAGCAGTACTTC. Translation: CASSTSYGAGMSYEQYF. Together with reference TRBV2 and TRBJ2-7, the CDR3 gives the full variable domain: EPEVTQTPSHQVTQMGQEVILRCVPISNHLYFYWYRQILGQKVEFLVSFYNNEISEKSEIFDDQFSVERPDGSNFTLKIRSTKLEDSAMYFCASSTSYGAGMSYEQYFGPGTRLTVT.

This chain uses TRBV7-2 with TRBJ1-4, with 10 bases matching TRBD1. Germline V gene lookup returns CDR1 SGHTA and CDR2 FQGNSA. J lost 5 bases, V lost 1 base, and 10 bases had no gene match. The CDR3 extends over 18 amino acids. CDR3 region: CASSLGPGTGEPNEKLFF. As DNA, the CDR3 is TGTGCCAGCAGCTTAGGTCCCGGGACAGGGGAGCCCAATGAAAAACTGTTTTTT.

J is TRBJ1-5 and V is TRBV4-1; D unresolved. The CDR3 has 13 amino acids. In germline, CDR1 is MGHRA, CDR2 YSYEKL. Trimming removed 0 bases at V and 5 bases at J, with 5 bases between. In nucleotides, the CDR3 is TGCGCCAGCAGCCAAGACCCGGATCAGCCCCAGCATTTT. This gives the protein CASSQDPDQPQHF.

The V call is TRBV18, the J call TRBJ1-1; D might be TRBD1 (5 bases). The CDR3 consists of 14 residues. Germline CDR1 is KGHSH and CDR2 is LQKENI. The germline V and J ends were trimmed by 3 bases and 4 bases, with 12 bases remaining between them. The DNA of the CDR3 is TGTGCCAGCTCACCGATTCGGGGGGGCACTGAAGCTTTCTTT. This codes for CASSPIRGGTEAFF.

This clone was seen a single time. The chain employs TRBV27 and TRBJ2-1, with 7 bases fitting TRBD2. V trimming: 1 base; J trimming: 8 bases; junction bases outside the gene matches: 5. The CDR3 runs to 14 residues. Germline assignment: CDR1 MNHEY and CDR2 SMNVEV (reference sequence). CDR3 protein: CASSLWGGIYEQFF. The CDR3 nucleotides are TGTGCCAGCAGTTTATGGGGGGGAATCTATGAGCAGTTCTTC.

This chain joins TRBV5-8 and TRBJ1-2, with 7 bases that match TRBD1. The V and J ends lost 0 bases and 2 bases, in that order; junction bases with no gene match: 1. The CDR3 is made up of 14 amino acids. Germline values: CDR1 SGHTS, CDR2 YDEGEE. CDR3: CASSLGDSNYGYTF. CDR3 DNA: TGTGCCAGCAGCTTGGGGGACAGCAACTATGGCTACACCTTC.

The chain joins TRBV27 to TRBJ1-2; weak D call: TRBD1 (6 bases). From germline, CDR1 is MNHEY and CDR2 SMNVEV (reference sequence). The V end lost 8 bases, the J end lost 0 bases, and 7 bases lay between the germline ends. The CDR3 covers 12 residues. CDR3 nucleotide sequence: TGTGCCAGCGGGGACACTAACTATGGCTACACCTTC. Residues: CASGDTNYGYTF.

This sequence joins TRBV27 and TRBJ1-2, with TRBD1 identical over 7 bases. Germline-derived CDR1 and CDR2 are MNHEY and SMNVEV (reference sequence). The CDR3 is 17 residues long. The ends lost 2 bases at V and 5 bases at J; junction bases unmatched: 14. The CDR3 DNA reads as TGTGCCAGCAGTTTAGTCGTAGGGGGCGACGTAAGGTATGGCTACACCTTC. Translating it yields CASSLVVGGDVRYGYTF.

The rearrangement joins TRBV27 to TRBJ2-3, with 11 positions matching TRBD1. V trimming: 5 bases; J trimming: 4 bases; junction bases outside the gene matches: 11. Germline CDR1 reads MNHEY; CDR2 reads SMNVEV (reference sequence). The CDR3 is 17 residues long. For the CDR3, the DNA is TGTGCCAGCAGTCATACCCGGGACAGGGGGAATGCAGATACGCAGTATTTT. Translating it yields CASSHTRDRGNADTQYF.

CDR3 bases: TGTGCCAGCGAGAAACGAGCTACGCTCTATGGCTACACCTTC. Translating gives CASEKRATLYGYTF. V gene TRBV2 combines with J gene TRBJ1-2, with unresolved D. The CDR3 is made up of 14 amino acids. Trimming took 8 bases from V and 4 from J, leaving 17 bases between them. CDR1 SNHLY and CDR2 FYNNEI come from the germline V gene.

The J gene is TRBJ1-3, the V gene TRBV4-1; D perhaps matches TRBD1 (6 bases). Trimming removed 3 bases at V and 0 bases at J, with 30 bases between. The CDR3 sequence is 22 residues long. The V gene's germline CDR1 is MGHRA and CDR2 YSYEKL. The chain's CDR3 is CASSHHSWGALAGAFSGNTIYF. In DNA, the CDR3 is TGCGCCAGCAGCCACCACTCATGGGGGGCCTTGGCGGGGGCCTTCTCTGGAAACACCATATATTTT.

The chain combines TRBV5-1 with TRBJ1-1; D is perhaps TRBD1 (6 bases). This CDR3 region has 16 residues. The germline V and J ends were trimmed by 4 bases and 0 bases, with 16 bases remaining between them. The germline CDR1 and CDR2 sequences are SGHRS and YFSETQ. CDR3 nucleotide sequence: TGCGCCAGCAGCCCCGAGGTCGGACAGCTGAACACTGAAGCTTTCTTT. Translated: CASSPEVGQLNTEAFF.

The J gene is TRBJ2-1, the V gene TRBV6-5; 11 bases line up with TRBD1. The CDR3 spans 13 residues. After removal of 9 bases from V and 7 bases from J, the junction contained 5 bases not matched to a gene. Germline CDR1 and CDR2: MNHEY and SVGAGI. The CDR3 spells CASRGQGDNEQFF. DNA for the CDR3: TGTGCCAGTAGGGGACAGGGGGATAATGAGCAGTTCTTC.

This clone has only a few counts. The chain links TRBV19 to TRBJ1-2; no definite D call. Germline V gives CDR1 LNHDA, CDR2 SQIVND (reference sequence). Trimming cost V 8 bases and J 2 bases, with 12 bases left between them. CDR3 size: 13 residues. CDR3 loop: CASSWASNYGYTF. In DNA, the CDR3 is TGTGCCAGTTCGTGGGCTTCGAACTATGGCTACACCTTC.